This T cell receptor (beta chain) was sequenced in a study of blood T cell repertoires in COVID-19. Study information: COVID-19 samples collected from the United States, Italy and Spain covered acute and convalescent phases. Sample material is recorded as cDNA or gDNA derived from T cells, B-cell-depleted T cells, or PBMCs.

Original data processing: Counts of nucleated cells, estimated from reference gene primer amplification, were obtained. The protocol was immunoSEQ multiplex PCR, while the TCRdb copy is restricted to in-frame clones and leaves out a portion. V, J and clone size reflect that table, while D and trimming were determined from the DNA. The data hold 140,000 or so clones, with approximately 87% observed a single time. V was shortened by 3 bases and J by 6 bases, with 16 bases between the two germline ends. This CDR3 comprises 15 residues. Germline CDR1 SGHRS, CDR2 YFSETQ. The chain employs TRBV5-1 and TRBJ2-1, with a possible D match to TRBD1 (6 bases). This sequence was found in a woman aged 45-59 years with active or convalescent COVID-19. Sequencing was done on a sample of peripheral blood. Here the CDR3 DNA reads TGCGCCAGCAGCTCGGCAGGGGATTTCATCAATGAGCAGTTCTTC. Encoded protein: CASSSAGDFINEQFF.